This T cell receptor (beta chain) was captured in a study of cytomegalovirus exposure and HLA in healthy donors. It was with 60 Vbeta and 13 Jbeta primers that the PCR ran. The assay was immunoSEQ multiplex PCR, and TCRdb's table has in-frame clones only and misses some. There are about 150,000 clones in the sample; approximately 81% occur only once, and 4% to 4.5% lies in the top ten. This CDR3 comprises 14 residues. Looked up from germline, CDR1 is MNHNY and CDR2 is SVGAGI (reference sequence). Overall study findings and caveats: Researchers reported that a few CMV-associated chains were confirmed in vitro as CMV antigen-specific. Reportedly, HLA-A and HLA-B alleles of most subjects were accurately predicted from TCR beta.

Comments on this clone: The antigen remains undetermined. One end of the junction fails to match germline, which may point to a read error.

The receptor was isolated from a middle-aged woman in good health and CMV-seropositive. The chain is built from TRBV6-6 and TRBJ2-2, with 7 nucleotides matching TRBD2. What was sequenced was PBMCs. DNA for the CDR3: TGTGCCAGCATCAGGGAGGGGAACTCCGGGGAGCTGTTTTTT. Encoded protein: CASIREGNSGELFF.